Following are 20 T cell receptor beta chains from one sample sequenced in a study of cytomegalovirus exposure and HLA in healthy donors. PCR involved 60 Vbeta and 13 Jbeta primers. Data came from immunoSEQ multiplex PCR; TCRdb stores just in-frame clones and leaves some out. The sample includes 90,000 to 100,000 clones, roughly 77% of them seen just once. Sequenced sample: PBMCs. These TCRs come from a man aged 35-49 years in good health and CMV-seronegative.

The rearrangement uses TRBV5-4 and TRBJ2-7, with 10 bases matching TRBD2. V lost 4 bases to trimming and J lost 0 bases; unmatched junction nucleotides: 7. This CDR3 has 16 amino acids. Germline V gives CDR1 SGHNT, CDR2 YYREEE (reference sequence). The CDR3: CASSRISGGSSYEQYF. CDR3 coding DNA: TGTGCCAGCAGCCGGATTAGCGGGGGGTCCTCCTACGAGCAGTACTTC.

The rearrangement links TRBV4-2 to TRBJ2-6, with TRBD1 matching 9 bases. The germline gives CDR1 LGHNA, CDR2 YNFKEQ. CDR3 length equals 19 residues. J gave up 1 base and V 0 bases, and 7 bases lay outside the gene matches. The DNA for the CDR3 is TGTGCCAGCAGCCAAGACACCACAGGGGGCGGATCTGGGGCCAACGTCCTGACTTTC. It encodes CASSQDTTGGGSGANVLTF.

CDR3 amino acids: CASSPLDSNDYGYTF. DNA for the CDR3: TGTGCCAGCAGCCCCCTAGACAGCAACGACTATGGCTACACCTTC. V is TRBV9 and J is TRBJ1-2, with D possibly TRBD1 on 5 matching bases. V was trimmed by 4 bases and J by 3 bases, leaving 16 bases between them. The germline gives CDR1 SGDLS, CDR2 YYNGEE. This CDR3 is 15 amino acids long. The whole variable domain, filled in from reference TRBV9 and TRBJ1-2, reads DSGVTQTPKHLITATGQRVTLRCSPRSGDLSVYWYQQSLDQGLQFLIQYYNGEERAKGNILERFSAQQFPDLHSELNLSSLELGDSALYFCASSPLDSNDYGYTFGSGTRLTVV.

The rearrangement joins TRBV2 to TRBJ2-3, with 9 nucleotides matching TRBD1. Germline CDR1 reads SNHLY; CDR2 reads FYNNEI. The ends lost 6 bases at V and 1 base at J; junction bases unmatched: 2. The CDR3 consists of 14 residues. This CDR3 is CASRQGAGTDTQYF. The CDR3 DNA sequence: TGTGCCAGCAGACAGGGGGCTGGCACAGATACGCAGTATTTT.

This clone has just one count. This chain uses TRBV6-1 with TRBJ1-2, with D unresolved. Looked up from germline, CDR1 is MNHNS and CDR2 is SASEGT. The CDR3 runs to 13 residues. Deletions cut 7 bases from V and 1 base from J, with 10 bases between. The chain's CDR3 is CASNFRGNYGYTF. The CDR3 nucleotides read TGTGCCAGCAACTTTCGGGGTAACTATGGCTACACCTTC.

This clone was recorded a few times. J is TRBJ2-4 and V is TRBV9, with 9 nucleotides matching TRBD2. The CDR3 contains 17 residues. Germline assignment: CDR1 SGDLS and CDR2 YYNGEE. V was pared by 4 bases and J by 4 bases, with 12 bases of the junction left unmatched. The CDR3 DNA reads TGTGCCAGCAGCCCAATAGAAGCGGGGGGCCTTAAAAACATTCAGTACTTC. Protein product: CASSPIEAGGLKNIQYF.

In regard to this clone: An end of the junction does not agree with germline; a read error may underlie this. V is TRBV27 and J is TRBJ2-1; 9 nucleotides line up with TRBD2. CDR1 and CDR2 (germline): MNHEY, SMNVEV (reference sequence). This CDR3 contains 16 residues. The CDR3 loop reads CASSFLAGDTFNGQFF. The CDR3 region has the DNA TGTGCCAGCAGTTTCTTAGCGGGGGATACCTTTAATGGGCAGTTCTTC.

The V gene is TRBV9, the J gene TRBJ2-4, with a possible D match to TRBD2 (6 bases). Trimming took off 0 bases at V and 5 bases at J, with 15 bases between the two ends. In germline, CDR1 is SGDLS, CDR2 YYNGEE. The CDR3 runs to 16 residues. The CDR3 sequence: CASSVGGVSKENIQYF. CDR3 coding DNA: TGTGCCAGCAGCGTAGGGGGGGTCTCCAAGGAAAACATTCAGTACTTC.

The rearrangement joins TRBV16 to TRBJ1-2, with D possibly TRBD1 on 6 matching bases. The CDR3 has 14 amino acids. Deletions cut 0 bases from V and 5 bases from J, with 10 bases between. Looked up from germline, CDR1 is KGHSY and CDR2 is FQNENV. This CDR3 is CASSQSWTDYGYTF. CDR3 bases: TGTGCCAGCAGCCAATCGTGGACAGATTATGGCTACACCTTC.

This sequence joins TRBV10-3 and TRBJ1-5; 10 bases agree with TRBD1. Germline V gene lookup returns CDR1 ENHRY and CDR2 SYGVKD. J was trimmed by 9 bases and V by 10 bases; bases with no gene match: 12. The CDR3 runs to 14 residues. DNA of the CDR3: TGTGCCAGTAATCCGGGACAGGGGAGGTGGCCCCAGCATTTT. This codes for CASNPGQGRWPQHF.

This clone was counted a single time. The V and J genes are TRBV5-1 and TRBJ2-7; maybe TRBD2 (6 bases). V dropped 3 bases and J dropped 1 base, with 14 bases sitting between them. CDR1 is SGHRS, CDR2 YFSETQ, per germline. The CDR3 is made up of 15 amino acids. CDR3 amino acids: CASSSIGTESYEQYF. CDR3 sequence (DNA): TGCGCCAGCAGCTCCATCGGGACTGAGTCCTACGAGCAGTACTTC.

V is TRBV5-1 and J is TRBJ1-6; tentative D call: TRBD1 (5 bases). CDR1 is SGHRS, CDR2 YFSETQ, per germline. The CDR3 contains 19 residues. Trimming took 0 bases from V and 2 from J, leaving 18 bases between them. This CDR3 is CASSLGALSPGTYNSPLHF. CDR3 nucleotide sequence: TGCGCCAGCAGCTTGGGGGCCCTTTCCCCAGGGACCTATAATTCACCCCTCCACTTT.

J is TRBJ2-7 and V is TRBV14; 9 bases map to TRBD1. The length of the CDR3 is 16 residues. Germline V lookup: CDR1 SGHDN, CDR2 FVKESK. With V trimmed by 5 bases and J by 0 bases, 8 bases remained unmatched. The CDR3 region has the DNA TGTGCCAGCAGCTTCCGACCGGGACAGGGCTCCTACGAGCAGTACTTC. Protein: CASSFRPGQGSYEQYF. The full variable domain, in which reference TRBV14 and TRBJ2-7 provide the parts outside the CDR3, is EAGVTQFPSHSVIEKGQTVTLRCDPISGHDNLYWYRRVMGKEIKFLLHFVKESKQDESGMPNNRFLAERTGGTYSTLKVQPAELEDSGVYFCASSFRPGQGSYEQYFGPGTRLTVT.

The chain combines TRBV6-6 with TRBJ2-2, with 7 positions matching TRBD2. The CDR3 is made up of 15 amino acids. V gave up 4 bases and J gave up 3 bases; unmatched junction bases: 5. Germline-derived CDR1 and CDR2 are MNHNY and SVGAGI (reference sequence). The CDR3 bases are TGTGCCAGCAGTTTACGGGGGGTTCACACCGGGGAGCTGTTTTTT. Residues: CASSLRGVHTGELFF.

The chain joins TRBV11-2 to TRBJ2-5; 12 bases match TRBD2. V gave up 6 bases and J gave up 5 bases; unmatched junction bases: 4. Per germline, CDR1 SGHAT and CDR2 FQNNGV. The CDR3 loop spans 14 amino acids. CDR3 sequence: CASSTSGGRETQYF. The CDR3 DNA reads as TGTGCCAGCAGTACTAGCGGGGGGCGGGAGACCCAGTACTTC.

The chain has TRBV19 and TRBJ2-3; 8 nucleotides match TRBD2. The CDR3 loop spans 17 amino acids. Germline assignment: CDR1 LNHDA and CDR2 SQIVND (reference sequence). The V segment lost 6 bases and the J segment 6 bases; nucleotides outside the gene matches: 17. The CDR3 coding sequence is TGTGCCAGTAGCCGATCCCCCCGCTCGGGAGGGTCCGATACGCAGTATTTT. Translation: CASSRSPRSGGSDTQYF.

This chain links TRBV5-4 with TRBJ2-2; no firm D call. This CDR3 region has 13 residues. Germline CDR1 reads SGHNT; CDR2 reads YYREEE (reference sequence). The germline V and J ends were trimmed by 0 bases and 4 bases, with 4 bases remaining between them. DNA of the CDR3: TGTGCCAGCAGCTTGGATAGCACCGGGGAGCTGTTTTTT. Its protein product is CASSLDSTGELFF.

This clone was recorded once. The rearrangement links TRBV5-5 to TRBJ2-5; tentatively, D is TRBD2 (6 bases). The CDR3 is 13 residues long. Germline CDR1 reads SGHKS; CDR2 reads YYEKEE (reference sequence). V was pared by 2 bases and J by 3 bases, with 8 bases between. In DNA, the CDR3 is TGTGCCAGCAGCTTTCCGGGGGAAGAGACCCAGTACTTC. The encoded protein is CASSFPGEETQYF.

The chain joins TRBV10-3 to TRBJ2-1, with D possibly being TRBD1 (5 bases). The CDR3 contains 13 residues. Germline CDR1 reads ENHRY; CDR2 reads SYGVKD. V shed 7 bases and J shed 6 bases, with 13 bases lying between them. CDR3 nucleotide sequence: TGTGCCATCAATTCACAGGTAATCAATGAGCAGTTCTTC. Amino acid sequence: CAINSQVINEQFF.

The chain uses TRBV5-1 and TRBJ2-7, with D perhaps matching TRBD1 (5 bases). V was trimmed by 1 base and J by 4 bases, leaving 15 bases between them. The CDR3 runs 15 residues. CDR1 and CDR2 (germline): SGHRS, YFSETQ. In DNA, the CDR3 is TGCGCCAGCAGCTTGAGGGGCTACCCCATTTACGAGCAGTACTTC. Translation: CASSLRGYPIYEQYF.